This T cell receptor beta chain was sequenced during a study of blood T cell repertoires in COVID-19. Whole-study context: Specimens from acute and convalescent COVID-19 originated in the United States, Italy and Spain.

The CDR3 covers 16 residues. Trimming pared 5 bases from V and 7 bases from J, leaving 22 bases between. Germline values: CDR1 SEHNR, CDR2 FQNEAQ (reference sequence). The method was immunoSEQ multiplex PCR; TCRdb's version includes in-frame clones alone and lacks a portion of them. Of roughly 200,000 clones listed, roughly 77% were seen once; the top ten hold around 9%. This clone was seen once. The sequencing sample was made of PBMCs or T cells enriched from blood (not recorded which). The sequence was obtained from a middle-aged man who had recovered from COVID-19. The chain recombines TRBV7-9 with TRBJ2-3; tentatively, D is TRBD1 (6 bases). CDR3 region: CASSPRAGAHGYTQYF. CDR3 DNA sequence: TGTGCCAGCAGCCCAAGGGCAGGGGCCCACGGGTATACGCAGTATTTT.